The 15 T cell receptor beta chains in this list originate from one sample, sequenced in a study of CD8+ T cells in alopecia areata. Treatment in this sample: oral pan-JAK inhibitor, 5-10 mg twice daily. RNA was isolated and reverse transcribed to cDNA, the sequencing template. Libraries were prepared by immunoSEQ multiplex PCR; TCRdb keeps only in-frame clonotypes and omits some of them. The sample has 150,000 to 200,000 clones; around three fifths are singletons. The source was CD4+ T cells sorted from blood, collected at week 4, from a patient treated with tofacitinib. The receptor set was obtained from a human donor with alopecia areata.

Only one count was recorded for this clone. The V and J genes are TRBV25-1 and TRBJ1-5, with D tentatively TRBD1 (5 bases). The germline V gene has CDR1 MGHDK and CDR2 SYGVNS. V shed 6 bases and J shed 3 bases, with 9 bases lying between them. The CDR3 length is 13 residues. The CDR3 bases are TGTGCCAGCAGCCTAGGGGACAATCAGCCCCAGCATTTT. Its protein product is CASSLGDNQPQHF.

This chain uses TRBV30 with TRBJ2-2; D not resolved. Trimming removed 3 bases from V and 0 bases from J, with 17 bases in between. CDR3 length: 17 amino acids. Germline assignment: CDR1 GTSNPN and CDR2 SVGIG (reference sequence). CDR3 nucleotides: TGTGCCTGGAGCCCGGGCCCCATCGGCGCGAACACCGGGGAGCTGTTTTTT. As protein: CAWSPGPIGANTGELFF.

CDR3 region: CFRRGLGNEQFF. CDR3 nucleotide sequence: TGCTTTCGCAGGGGGTTAGGCAATGAGCAGTTCTTC. This rearrangement joins TRBV29-1 to TRBJ2-1; 7 bases are a match to TRBD1. The CDR3 covers 12 residues. Germline V gene sequence: CDR1 SQVTM, CDR2 ANQGSEA.

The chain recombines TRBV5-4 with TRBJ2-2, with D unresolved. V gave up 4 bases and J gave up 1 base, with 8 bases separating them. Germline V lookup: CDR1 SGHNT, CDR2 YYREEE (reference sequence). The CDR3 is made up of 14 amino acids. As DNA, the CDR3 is TGTGCCAGCAGCGTCGGCCGGAACACCGGGGAGCTGTTTTTT. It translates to CASSVGRNTGELFF.

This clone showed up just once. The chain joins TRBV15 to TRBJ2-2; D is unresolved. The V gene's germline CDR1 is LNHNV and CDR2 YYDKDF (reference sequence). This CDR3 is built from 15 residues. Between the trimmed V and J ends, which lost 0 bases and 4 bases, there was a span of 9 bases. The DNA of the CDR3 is TGTGCCACCAGCAGAGATAGGCAGGTCACCGGGGAGCTGTTTTTT. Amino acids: CATSRDRQVTGELFF.

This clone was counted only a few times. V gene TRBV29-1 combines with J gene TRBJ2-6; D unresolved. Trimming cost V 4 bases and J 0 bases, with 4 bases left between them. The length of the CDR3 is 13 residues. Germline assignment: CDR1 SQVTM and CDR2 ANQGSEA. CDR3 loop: CSVANSGANVLTF. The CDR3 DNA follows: TGCAGCGTTGCAAACTCTGGGGCCAACGTCCTGACTTTC.

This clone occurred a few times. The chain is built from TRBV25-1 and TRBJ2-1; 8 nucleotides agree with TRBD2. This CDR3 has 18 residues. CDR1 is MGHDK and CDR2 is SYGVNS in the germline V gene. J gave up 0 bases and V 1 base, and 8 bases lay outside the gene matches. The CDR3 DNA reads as TGTGCCAGCAGTGAATGGGGTAGCGGGGTAAGCTCCTACAATGAGCAGTTCTTC. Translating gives CASSEWGSGVSSYNEQFF.

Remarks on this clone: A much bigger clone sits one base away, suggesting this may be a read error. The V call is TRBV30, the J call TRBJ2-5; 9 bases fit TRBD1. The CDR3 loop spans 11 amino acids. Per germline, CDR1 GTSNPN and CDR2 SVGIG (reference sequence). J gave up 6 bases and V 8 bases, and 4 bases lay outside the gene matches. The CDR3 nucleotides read TGTGCCGGACAGGGGATGCAGACCCAGTACTTC. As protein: CAGQGMQTQYF.

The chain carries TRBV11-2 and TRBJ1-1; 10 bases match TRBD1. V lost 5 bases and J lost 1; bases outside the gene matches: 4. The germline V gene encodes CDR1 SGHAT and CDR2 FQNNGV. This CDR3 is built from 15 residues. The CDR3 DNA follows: TGTGCCAGCAGCCCCTGGACAGGGGGGAACACTGAAGCTTTCTTT. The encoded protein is CASSPWTGGNTEAFF.

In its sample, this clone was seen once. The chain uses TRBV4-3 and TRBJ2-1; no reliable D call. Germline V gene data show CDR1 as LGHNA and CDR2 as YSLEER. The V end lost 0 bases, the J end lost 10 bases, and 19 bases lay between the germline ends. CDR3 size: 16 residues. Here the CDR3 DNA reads TGCGCCAGCAGCCAAGATGTGGCAGGTGGGCAACGGGAGCAGTTCTTC. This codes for CASSQDVAGGQREQFF.

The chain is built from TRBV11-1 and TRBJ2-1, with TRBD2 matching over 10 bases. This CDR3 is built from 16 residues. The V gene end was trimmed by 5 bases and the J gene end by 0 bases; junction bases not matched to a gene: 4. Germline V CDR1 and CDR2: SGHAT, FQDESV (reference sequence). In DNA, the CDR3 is TGTGCCAGCAGCATTAGCGGGGGGAGCTCCTACAATGAGCAGTTCTTC. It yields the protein CASSISGGSSYNEQFF.

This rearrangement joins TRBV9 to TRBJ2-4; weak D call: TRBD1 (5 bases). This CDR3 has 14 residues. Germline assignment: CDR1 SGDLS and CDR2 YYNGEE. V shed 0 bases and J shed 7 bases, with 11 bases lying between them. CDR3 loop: CASSVGQGKNIQYF. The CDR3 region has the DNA TGTGCCAGCAGCGTAGGGCAGGGTAAGAACATTCAGTACTTC.

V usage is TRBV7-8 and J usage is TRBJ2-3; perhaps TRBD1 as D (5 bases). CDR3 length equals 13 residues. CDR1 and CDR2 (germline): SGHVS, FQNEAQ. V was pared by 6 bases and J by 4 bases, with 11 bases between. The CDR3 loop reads CASRLQGADTQYF. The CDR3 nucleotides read TGTGCCAGCAGGCTGCAGGGTGCAGATACGCAGTATTTT.

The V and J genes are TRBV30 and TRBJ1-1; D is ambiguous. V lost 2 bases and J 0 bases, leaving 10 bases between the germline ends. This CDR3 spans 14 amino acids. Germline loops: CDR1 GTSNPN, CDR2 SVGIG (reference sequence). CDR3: CAWSKLILNTEAFF. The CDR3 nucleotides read TGTGCCTGGAGTAAATTGATCCTGAACACTGAAGCTTTCTTT.

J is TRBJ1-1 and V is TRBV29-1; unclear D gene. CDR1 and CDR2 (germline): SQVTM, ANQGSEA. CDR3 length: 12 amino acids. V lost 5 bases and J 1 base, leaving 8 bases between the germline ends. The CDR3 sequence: CSVLTANTEAFF. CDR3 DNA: TGCAGCGTTCTAACCGCGAACACTGAAGCTTTCTTT. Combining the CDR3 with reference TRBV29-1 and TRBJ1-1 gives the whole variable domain SAVISQKPSRDICQRGTSLTIQCQVDSQVTMMFWYRQQPGQSLTLIATANQGSEATYESGFVIDKFPISRPNLTFSTLTVSNMSPEDSSIYLCSVLTANTEAFFGQGTRLTVV.